The 13 T cell receptor beta chains in this list originate from one sample, sequenced in a study of shared T cell receptors in the human thymus (dated by TCRdb to about 2021). The library was built by means of the immunoSEQ multiplex PCR assay. TCRdb's version of the immuneACCESS table is confined to in-frame rearrangements and falls short of the full clone set. An unresolved V gene accounts for under half of the shortfall where checked; the remainder is of unknown origin. The sample table holds 700,000 or so clones, of which 80% to 90% were seen once. Jointly, the top ten make up around 0.01% of the sample. Another study also made use of these data, one on human thymus T cells.

Sequencing was performed on thymocytes. Receptor source: a girl under two years old with a congenital heart defect. Donor details come from another sample of the same person, matched by shared clones.

The table lists this clone with a count of one. This chain uses TRBV19 with TRBJ2-3, with TRBD1 matching 7 bases. CDR1 is LNHDA and CDR2 is SQIVND in the germline V gene (reference sequence). The CDR3 runs to 16 residues. V shed 5 bases and J 2 bases; nucleotides not matched to a gene: 10. The CDR3 nucleotides read TGTGCCAGTAGTTTCCAAACCGGGACAGCCACAGATACGCAGTATTTT. Its protein product is CASSFQTGTATDTQYF.

V gene TRBV19 combines with J gene TRBJ1-4, with D unresolved. The V and J ends lost 3 bases and 9 bases respectively, with 14 bases between them. In germline, CDR1 is LNHDA, CDR2 SQIVND (reference sequence). There are 14 residues in the CDR3. The CDR3, as DNA: TGTGCCAGTAGTATGAGGCCCCAGCTTAAAAAACTGTTTTTT. This gives the protein CASSMRPQLKKLFF.

The V gene is TRBV18, the J gene TRBJ1-2; possibly TRBD1 for D (5 bases). The CDR3 extends over 15 amino acids. Germline assignment: CDR1 KGHSH and CDR2 LQKENI. V shed 2 bases and J shed 2 bases, with 12 bases lying between them. CDR3: CASSPAGVANYGYTF. Here the CDR3 DNA reads TGTGCCAGCTCACCAGCGGGGGTCGCCAACTATGGCTACACCTTC.

The V gene is TRBV7-9, the J gene TRBJ1-6; D may be TRBD1 (6 bases). V lost 5 bases and J lost 8, with 16 bases in between. The CDR3 sequence is 15 residues long. Germline values: CDR1 SEHNR, CDR2 FQNEAQ (reference sequence). As DNA, the CDR3 is TGTGCCAGCAGCATCAAACAGGGACCTGATTCACCCCTCCACTTT. It yields the protein CASSIKQGPDSPLHF.

CDR3 bases: TGCGCCAGCATAGACACCCCCGGGGGGAGAGGCATTCAGTACTTC. This encodes CASIDTPGGRGIQYF. The V and J genes are TRBV5-1 and TRBJ2-4; 7 bases are a match to TRBD2. CDR3 size: 15 residues. The V gene end was trimmed by 6 bases and the J gene end by 9 bases; junction bases not matched to a gene: 15. Germline CDR1 SGHRS, CDR2 YFSETQ.

The chain links TRBV10-3 to TRBJ2-7, with D perhaps TRBD1 (7 bases). CDR3 length equals 20 residues. Trimming shortened V by 7 bases and J by 0 bases, and 31 bases separated the two germline ends. Germline V gives CDR1 ENHRY, CDR2 SYGVKD. CDR3 bases: TGTGCCATCAAAGAGCCCGCCGCGGGACAGTATCCTAAAAGCTCCTACGAGCAGTACTTC. Protein: CAIKEPAAGQYPKSSYEQYF.

The V and J genes are TRBV20-1 and TRBJ1-5; possibly TRBD1 for D (6 bases). The CDR3 length is 11 residues. Germline loops: CDR1 DFQATT, CDR2 SNEGSKA (reference sequence). This chain's CDR3 is CRVGGHQPQHF. DNA of the CDR3: TGCAGGGTCGGGGGGCATCAGCCCCAGCATTTT.

Here the CDR3 reads CASRYRGGYGYTF. The CDR3 bases are TGTGCCAGTAGGTACAGGGGAGGCTATGGCTACACCTTC. The chain combines TRBV19 with TRBJ1-2; TRBD1 aligns across 7 bases. The V gene end was trimmed by 6 bases and the J gene end by 4 bases; junction bases not matched to a gene: 5. The germline V gene has CDR1 LNHDA and CDR2 SQIVND (reference sequence). This CDR3 has 13 residues.

The chain has TRBV7-9 and TRBJ2-7; the D is unclear. V gave up 10 bases and J gave up 3 bases, with 19 bases separating them. This CDR3 has 14 residues. Germline assignment: CDR1 SEHNR and CDR2 FQNEAQ (reference sequence). CDR3 sequence (DNA): TGTGCCATTCATCCGAGGCTCGGCTTCTACGAGCAGTACTTC. Protein product: CAIHPRLGFYEQYF.

The rearrangement joins TRBV14 to TRBJ1-2; TRBD1 matches 12 bases. Germline V CDR1 and CDR2: SGHDN, FVKESK. The V segment lost 2 bases and the J segment 6 bases; nucleotides outside the gene matches: 7. This CDR3 has 16 amino acids. The CDR3 reads CASSQRWDRGHDGYTF. The CDR3 coding sequence is TGTGCCAGCAGCCAACGGTGGGACAGGGGGCACGATGGCTACACCTTC.

This chain connects TRBV12-5 to TRBJ1-1; 9 bases agree with TRBD1. After removal of 4 bases from V and 0 bases from J, the junction contained 12 bases not matched to a gene. The CDR3 spans 18 residues. Germline V gene sequence: CDR1 LGHNT, CDR2 FRNRAP. CDR3 loop: CASGSPRIGQGMNTEAFF. In nucleotides, the CDR3 is TGTGCTAGTGGTTCGCCCCGGATTGGACAGGGGATGAACACTGAAGCTTTCTTT.

The rearrangement links TRBV10-3 to TRBJ2-7, with 7 nucleotides matching TRBD1. The CDR3 is 19 amino acids. V shed 8 bases, J shed 2 bases, and the junction held 24 bases outside the gene matches. Germline V gene data show CDR1 as ENHRY and CDR2 as SYGVKD. CDR3 loop: CAISRSLRRLRGNPYEQYF. The CDR3 region has the DNA TGTGCCATCTCGAGATCCCTCAGGAGGCTCAGGGGGAATCCCTACGAGCAGTACTTC.

The chain uses TRBV10-1 and TRBJ2-7, with 7 bases fitting TRBD1. With V trimmed by 3 bases and J by 4 bases, 15 bases remained unmatched. The CDR3 loop spans 17 amino acids. CDR1 is WNHNN and CDR2 is SYGVQD in the germline V gene (reference sequence). The CDR3 spells CASSDGVPFDRAYEQYF. CDR3 coding DNA: TGCGCCAGCAGTGACGGCGTACCCTTTGACAGGGCTTACGAGCAGTACTTC.